These 8 T cell receptor beta chains originate from one sample sequenced in a study of T-cell reconstitution after alpha-beta-depleted transplantation in children. Molecular barcoding with unique molecular identifiers was used for the TCRbeta library. TCRdb fed the PCR reads into MiXCR, producing one record per CDR3 protein. The sample has more than 200,000 distinct CDR3 sequences; approximately 15% are singletons. The sequences come from PBMCs, mostly from graft donor cells, collected 360 days after TCRalphabeta/CD19-depleted stem cell transplant. The receptors stem from a male patient aged 2-15 years who had a stem cell transplant for acute lymphoblastic leukemia, so the T cells may come from the graft donor.

Only a few counts were recorded for this clonotype. V usage is TRBV29-1 and J usage is TRBJ1-6; D gene unclear. V was shortened by 5 bases and J by 0 bases, with 5 bases between the two germline ends. Germline CDR1 is SQVTM and CDR2 is ANQGSEA. The CDR3 totals 13 residues. CDR3 bases: TGCAGCGTTCAGAGCTCCTATAATTCACCCCTCCACTTT. Its protein product is CSVQSSYNSPLHF.

The chain combines TRBV5-1 with TRBJ1-1, with TRBD1 identical over 10 bases. The CDR3 spans 14 residues. Trimming took 4 bases from V and 7 from J; bases not matched to a gene: 7. Germline V lookup: CDR1 SGHRS, CDR2 YFSETQ. Here the CDR3 DNA reads TGCGCCAGCAGCGTTGGACAGGGGGGTGGTGAAGCTTTCTTT. Translated, it gives CASSVGQGGGEAFF.

In DNA form, the CDR3 reads TGCAGCGGGACAGGAAACACCGGGGAGCTGTTTTTT. Translation gives CSGTGNTGELFF. The chain uses TRBV29-1 and TRBJ2-2, with 7 bases identical to TRBD1. The CDR3 has 12 residues. V trimming: 7 bases; J trimming: 2 bases; junction bases outside the gene matches: 1. Germline values: CDR1 SQVTM, CDR2 ANQGSEA.

This clonotype was observed a few times. The chain carries TRBV20-1 and TRBJ2-5; TRBD1 is a possible D gene (5 bases). Germline loops: CDR1 DFQATT, CDR2 SNEGSKA (reference sequence). The CDR3 is made up of 13 amino acids. Between the trimmed V and J ends, which lost 7 bases and 2 bases, there was a span of 14 bases. The CDR3 protein is CSVVPDRQETQYF. The CDR3 DNA sequence: TGCAGTGTCGTCCCTGACAGACAAGAGACCCAGTACTTC.

This clonotype was picked up a small number of times. The chain joins TRBV20-1 to TRBJ2-5; perhaps D is TRBD1 or TRBD2 (5 bases each). This CDR3 is built from 14 residues. V dropped 1 base and J dropped 11 bases, with 20 bases sitting between them. Germline CDR1 DFQATT, CDR2 SNEGSKA (reference sequence). In DNA, the CDR3 is TGCAGTGCTAGAGCCTTACCCAACCGGGACCTACAGTACTTC. Amino acid sequence: CSARALPNRDLQYF.

The gene calls are TRBV5-4 and TRBJ1-1, with TRBD1 identical over 7 bases. In germline, CDR1 is SGHNT, CDR2 YYREEE (reference sequence). Losses at the gene ends were 7 bases for V and 7 bases for J; bases not matched to a gene: 10. This CDR3 contains 13 residues. The CDR3 DNA is TGTGCCAGCCGTAGAGACAGGGAAGTTGAAGCTTTCTTT. Translation: CASRRDREVEAFF.

The J gene is TRBJ1-1, the V gene TRBV6-2 or TRBV6-3, with 7 bases that match TRBD1. The CDR3 sequence is 15 residues long. CDR1 and CDR2 (germline): MNHEY, SVGEGT. With V trimmed by 5 bases and J by 4 bases, 10 bases remained unmatched. CDR3 DNA sequence: TGTGCCAGCAGTGAGAGACAGGGAGCAGGCACTGAAGCTTTCTTT. Amino acids: CASSERQGAGTEAFF.

This clonotype has a handful of counts. The gene calls are TRBV7-9 and TRBJ2-2, with D possibly TRBD2 on 5 matching bases. V was trimmed by 4 bases and J by 4 bases, leaving 13 bases between them. Germline assignment: CDR1 SEHNR and CDR2 FQNEAQ (reference sequence). CDR3 length: 15 residues. The CDR3: CASSSKEVITGELFF. CDR3 in DNA: TGTGCCAGCAGCTCAAAGGAGGTCATCACCGGGGAGCTGTTTTTT. The full variable domain, with the rest looked up from reference TRBV7-9 and TRBJ2-2, is DTGVSQNPRHKITKRGQNVTFRCDPISEHNRLYWYRQTLGQGPEFLTYFQNEAQLEKSRLLSDRFSAERPKGSFSTLEIQRTEQGDSAMYLCASSSKEVITGELFFGEGSRLTVL.